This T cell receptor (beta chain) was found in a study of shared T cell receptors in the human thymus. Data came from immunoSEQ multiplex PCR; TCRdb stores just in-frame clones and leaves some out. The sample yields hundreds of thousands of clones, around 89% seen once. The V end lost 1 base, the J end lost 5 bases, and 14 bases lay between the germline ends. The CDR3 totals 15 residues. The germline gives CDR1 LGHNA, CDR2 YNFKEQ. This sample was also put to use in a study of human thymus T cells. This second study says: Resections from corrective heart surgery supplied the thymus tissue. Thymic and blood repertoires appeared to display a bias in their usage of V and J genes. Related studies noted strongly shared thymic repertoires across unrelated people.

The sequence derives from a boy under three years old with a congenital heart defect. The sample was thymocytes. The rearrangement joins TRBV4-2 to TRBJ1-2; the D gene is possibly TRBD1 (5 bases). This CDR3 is CASSQGGLGPYGYTF. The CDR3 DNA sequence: TGTGCCAGCAGCCAAGGGGGACTAGGACCTTATGGCTACACCTTC.